This TCR beta chain was captured by sequencing in a study of T cells in Graves' hyperthyroidism and ophthalmopathy (dated by TCRdb to the late 2010s). About the full investigation: Peripheral blood was sampled at the time of initial diagnosis, prior to any treatment. Prospective prediction of ophthalmopathy was tested in an independent validation cohort consisting of some 19 hyperthyroidism patients and 15 or so patients who later progressed to ophthalmopathy. The 80 to 100 discovery patients were randomly divided into training and test sets at a 7:3 ratio. The paper reports TCR Vbeta CDR3 sequencing of 130 to 150 peripheral blood samples: under 45 ophthalmopathy, 75 to 80 hyperthyroidism and around 17 progressor patients. TCR V-J signatures able to tell the groups apart were searched for in a discovery cohort of about a hundred patients, of whom 40 to 45 had Graves' ophthalmopathy and 55 to 65 had stable Graves' hyperthyroidism. In addition, the study compared T-cell repertoires in thyroid tissue and in blood from six Graves' hyperthyroidism patients. Following sampling, methimazole starting at 30 mg daily was given to hyperthyroidism patients, and high-dose intravenous methylprednisolone was given to ophthalmopathy patients.

Study-level results and caveats: Most expanded thyroid clonotypes (frequency above 0.001) were also found in blood, which suggests that blood repertoires may mirror thyroid immune responses. In validation, progression to ophthalmopathy was predicted by the model with around 70% sensitivity and 72.22% specificity, a median of about 6.8 months before onset. Ophthalmopathy was separated from stable hyperthyroidism by a 13 V-J signature model, with about 86% sensitivity and about 81% specificity obtained in cross-validation and 80%/75% obtained in testing. Sample size was not statistically predetermined, and investigators were not blinded to group allocation.

This clonotype was seen a few times. What antigen it recognizes has not been identified. Base qualities are not recorded, but no much larger clone differs from it by a single base. Amplification of TCR beta CDR3 regions was carried out from RNA transcripts. The TCR CDR3 was subjected to a first round of RT-PCR using the HTBI primer set and the Qiagen OneStep RT-PCR kit. A second multiplex PCR round built the libraries, followed by size selection and purification. The libraries were sequenced on an Illumina HiSeq2000 using paired-end 100 bp reads. As for how the authors treated the data: SOAPnuke was used to process the raw data, throwing out any read that contained adapters or uncalled bases, had a mean Phred below 15, or lacked an exact constant-primer or identifier match. High-quality paired reads were merged using COPE v1.2.5, and each unique nucleotide sequence was defined as a clonotype. Clonotypes were aligned to IMGT TRBV, TRBD and TRBJ reference segments using MiTCR v1.1. Analysis was restricted to V-J combinations with a frequency above 0.0001, which covered roughly 99% of repertoires. A TCS score was defined as the ratio between F50 (clonal expansion) and ExV (chaos), using BLOSUM62-based TCRdist between CDR3 peptides within each V-J. Welch's t-statistics and random forest reduced roughly 500 V-J features to around 14, which were used in a naive Bayes classifier (R e1071). The public reads were reprocessed in TCRdb via fastp at Q25 and MiXCR, keeping in-frame beta chains. Rows matching on CDR3 protein sequence are summarized as one entry with the most common DNA and genes. TCRdb's processing, not the authors', yielded these V and J calls. The sample records some 500,000 distinct CDR3 sequences, approximately 16% of which are singletons. The ten largest clones take up around 32% of the sample.

Measured from the cysteine to the phenylalanine, the CDR3 is 14 residues long. Only the CDR3 portion is preserved as DNA: 42 bases, with reading frame beginning at the first base. Unmatched junction bases come to 17, with V trimmed by 10 bases and J by 8 bases. Based on the germline V gene, the CDR1 and CDR2 sequences are MDHEN and SYDVKM. Moderately to severely active disease, a Clinical Activity Score of at least 3, a NOSPECS grade of at least 4, and a duration under 3 months were present in ophthalmopathy patients. The study excluded patients with uncontrolled infections, other autoimmune diseases, pregnancy or lactation. Clinical symptoms, serum thyroxine and TRAb, thyroid ultrasound, and orbital computed tomography formed the basis for the diagnoses. PBMCs were separated from approximately 10 ml of fresh peripheral blood using Ficoll-Paque density gradient centrifugation. Total RNA was extracted with Trizol reagent, and quality was checked on an Agilent 2100 Bioanalyzer.

The receptor chain draws on TRBV28 and TRBJ2-7; 7 bases in the middle match TRBD1. The source of this sequence is a woman aged 25 to 39 with Graves' ophthalmopathy. Sequencing was done on a sample of blood. The CDR3 protein sequence reads: CATLQGLSYEKQYF. The DNA sequence is TGTGCCACCTTACAGGGGCTATCCTACGAAAAGCAGTACTTC. Beyond the CDR3, the reference TRBV28 and TRBJ2-7 genes provide the residues; the full variable domain reads: DVKVTQSSRYLVKRTGEKVFLECVQDMDHENMFWYRQDPGLGLRLIYFSYDVKMKEKGDIPEGYSVSREKKERFSLILESASTNQTSMYLCATLQGLSYEKQYFGPGTRLTVT.